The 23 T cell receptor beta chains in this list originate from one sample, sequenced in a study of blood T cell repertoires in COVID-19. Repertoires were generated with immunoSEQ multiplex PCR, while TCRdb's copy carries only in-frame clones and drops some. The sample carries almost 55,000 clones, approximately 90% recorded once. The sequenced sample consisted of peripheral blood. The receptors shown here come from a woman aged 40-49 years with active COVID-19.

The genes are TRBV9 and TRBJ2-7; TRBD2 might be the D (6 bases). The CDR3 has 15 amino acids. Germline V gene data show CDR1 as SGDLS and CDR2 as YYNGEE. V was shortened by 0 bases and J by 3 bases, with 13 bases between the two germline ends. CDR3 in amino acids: CASSVGRGSSYEQYF. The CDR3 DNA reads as TGTGCCAGCAGCGTAGGGAGGGGCAGCAGCTACGAGCAGTACTTC. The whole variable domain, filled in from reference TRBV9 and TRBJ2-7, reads DSGVTQTPKHLITATGQRVTLRCSPRSGDLSVYWYQQSLDQGLQFLIQYYNGEERAKGNILERFSAQQFPDLHSELNLSSLELGDSALYFCASSVGRGSSYEQYFGPGTRLTVT.

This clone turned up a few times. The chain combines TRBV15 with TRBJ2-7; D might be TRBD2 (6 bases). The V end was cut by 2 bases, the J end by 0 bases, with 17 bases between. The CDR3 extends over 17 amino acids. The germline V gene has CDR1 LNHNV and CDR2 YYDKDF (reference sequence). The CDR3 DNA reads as TGTGCCACCAGCAGACCCATTTTCCTAGCGAGCTCCTACGAGCAGTACTTC. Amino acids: CATSRPIFLASSYEQYF.

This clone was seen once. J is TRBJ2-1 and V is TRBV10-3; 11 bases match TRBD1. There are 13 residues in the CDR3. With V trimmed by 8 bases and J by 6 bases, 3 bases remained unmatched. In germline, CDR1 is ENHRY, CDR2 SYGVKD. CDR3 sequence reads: CAIAGTGGNEQFF. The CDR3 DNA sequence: TGTGCCATCGCCGGGACAGGGGGCAATGAGCAGTTCTTC.

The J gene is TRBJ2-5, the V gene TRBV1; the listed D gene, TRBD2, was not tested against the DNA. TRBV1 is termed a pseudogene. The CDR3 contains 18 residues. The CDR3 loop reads CTSSLAALERGTQETQYF. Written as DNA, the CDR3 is TGCACCAGCAGCCTAGCGGCATTGGAGCGGGGGACTCAAGAGACCCAGTACTTC.

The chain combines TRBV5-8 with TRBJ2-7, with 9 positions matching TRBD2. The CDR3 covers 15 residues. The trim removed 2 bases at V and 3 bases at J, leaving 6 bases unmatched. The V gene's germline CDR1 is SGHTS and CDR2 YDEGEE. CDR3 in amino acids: CASSFRIAGVYEQYF. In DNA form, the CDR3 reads TGTGCCAGCAGCTTTCGGATAGCGGGGGTCTACGAGCAGTACTTC.

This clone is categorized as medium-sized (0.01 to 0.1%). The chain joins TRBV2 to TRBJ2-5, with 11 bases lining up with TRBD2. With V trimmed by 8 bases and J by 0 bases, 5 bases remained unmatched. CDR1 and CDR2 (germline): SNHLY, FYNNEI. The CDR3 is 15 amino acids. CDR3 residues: CASRRLAGYQETQYF. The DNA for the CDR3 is TGTGCCAGCCGGCGACTAGCGGGGTACCAAGAGACCCAGTACTTC.

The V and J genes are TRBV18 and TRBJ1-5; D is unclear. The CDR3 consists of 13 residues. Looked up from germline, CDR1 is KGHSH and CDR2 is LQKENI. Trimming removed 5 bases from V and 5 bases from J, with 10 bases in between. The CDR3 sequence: CASSDSRDQPQHF. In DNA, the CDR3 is TGTGCCAGCTCAGACTCACGGGATCAGCCCCAGCATTTT.

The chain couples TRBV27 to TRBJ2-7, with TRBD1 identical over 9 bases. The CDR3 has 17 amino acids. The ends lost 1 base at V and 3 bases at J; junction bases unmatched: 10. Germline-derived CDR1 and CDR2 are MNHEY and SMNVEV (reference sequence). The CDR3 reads CASSLWGSGTGYYEQYF. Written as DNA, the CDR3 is TGTGCCAGCAGTTTATGGGGAAGTGGGACAGGGTACTACGAGCAGTACTTC.

The CDR3 loop is CASSPTGMSTDTQYF. CDR3 nucleotide sequence: TGTGCCAGCAGCCCAACAGGGATGAGCACAGATACGCAGTATTTT. The genes are TRBV5-6 and TRBJ2-3, with D possibly TRBD1 on 6 matching bases. Germline V gives CDR1 SGHDT, CDR2 YYEEEE. The CDR3 spans 15 residues. V dropped 4 bases and J dropped 0 bases, with 12 bases sitting between them.

CDR3 in DNA: TGTGCCAGCTCACCCGAGGCAGCTGACGAGCAGTACTTC. As protein: CASSPEAADEQYF. The gene calls are TRBV18 and TRBJ2-7; D remains ambiguous. This CDR3 contains 13 residues. The V gene's germline CDR1 is KGHSH and CDR2 LQKENI. The V gene lost 3 bases and the J gene lost 5 bases, with 11 bases spanning the gap.

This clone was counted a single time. This CDR3 is CASSLATGGSPLHF. CDR3 DNA sequence: TGCGCCAGCAGCTTGGCCACAGGGGGGTCACCCCTCCACTTT. The rearrangement uses TRBV5-1 and TRBJ1-6; 8 bases match TRBD1. Germline loops: CDR1 SGHRS, CDR2 YFSETQ. The CDR3 length is 14 residues. The junction had 3 bases not matched to a gene; V was cut back by 0 bases and J by 10 bases.

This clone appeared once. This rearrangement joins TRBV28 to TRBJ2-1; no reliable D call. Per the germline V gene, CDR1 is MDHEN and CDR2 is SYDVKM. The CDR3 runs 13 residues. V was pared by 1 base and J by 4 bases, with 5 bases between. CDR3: CASSLLAYNEQFF. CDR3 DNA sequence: TGTGCCAGCAGTTTATTGGCTTACAATGAGCAGTTCTTC.

CDR3 sequence reads: CSAHQGYEQYF. CDR3 DNA: TGCAGTGCTCATCAGGGTTACGAGCAGTACTTC. This chain joins TRBV20-1 and TRBJ2-7; D may be TRBD1 (5 bases). The CDR3 length is 11 residues. In germline, CDR1 is DFQATT, CDR2 SNEGSKA (reference sequence). Trimming shortened V by 5 bases and J by 4 bases, and 9 bases separated the two germline ends.

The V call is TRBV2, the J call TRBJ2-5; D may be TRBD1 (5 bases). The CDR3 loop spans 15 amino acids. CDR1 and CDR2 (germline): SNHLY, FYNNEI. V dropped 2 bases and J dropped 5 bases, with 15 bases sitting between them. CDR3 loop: CASSENRLPSETQYF. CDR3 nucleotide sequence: TGTGCCAGCAGTGAAAACAGGCTTCCCAGCGAGACCCAGTACTTC.

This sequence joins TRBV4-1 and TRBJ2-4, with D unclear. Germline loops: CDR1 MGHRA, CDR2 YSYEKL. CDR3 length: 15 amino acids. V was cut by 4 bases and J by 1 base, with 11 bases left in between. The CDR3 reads CASSPPYGAKNIQYF. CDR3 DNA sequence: TGCGCCAGCAGCCCTCCGTATGGCGCCAAAAACATTCAGTACTTC.

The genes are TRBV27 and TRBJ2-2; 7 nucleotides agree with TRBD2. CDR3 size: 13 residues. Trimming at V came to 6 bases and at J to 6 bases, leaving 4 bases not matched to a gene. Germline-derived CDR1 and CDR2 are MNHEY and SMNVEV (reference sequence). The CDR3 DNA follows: TGTGCCAGCAGCTGGGGGGGGGCCGGGGAGCTGTTTTTT. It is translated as CASSWGGAGELFF.

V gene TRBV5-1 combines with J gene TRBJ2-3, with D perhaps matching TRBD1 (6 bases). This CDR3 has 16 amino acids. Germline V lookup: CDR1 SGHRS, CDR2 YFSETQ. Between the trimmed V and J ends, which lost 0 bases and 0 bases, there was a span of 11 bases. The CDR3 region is CASSLVRTESTDTQYF. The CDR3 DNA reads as TGCGCCAGCAGCTTGGTTCGGACAGAGAGCACAGATACGCAGTATTTT.

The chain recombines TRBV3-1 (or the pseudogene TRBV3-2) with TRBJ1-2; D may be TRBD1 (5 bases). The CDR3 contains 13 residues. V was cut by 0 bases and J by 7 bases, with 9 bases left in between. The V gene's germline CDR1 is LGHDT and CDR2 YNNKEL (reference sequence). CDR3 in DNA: TGTGCCAGCAGCCAAGAGATGGGGGGTGGCTACACCTTC. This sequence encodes CASSQEMGGGYTF.

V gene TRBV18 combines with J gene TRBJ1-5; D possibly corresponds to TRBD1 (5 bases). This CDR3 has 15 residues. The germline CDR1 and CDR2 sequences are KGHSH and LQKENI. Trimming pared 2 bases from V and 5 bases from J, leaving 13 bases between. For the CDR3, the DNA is TGTGCCAGCTCACCATATACAGGCCAGGATCAGCCCCAGCATTTT. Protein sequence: CASSPYTGQDQPQHF.

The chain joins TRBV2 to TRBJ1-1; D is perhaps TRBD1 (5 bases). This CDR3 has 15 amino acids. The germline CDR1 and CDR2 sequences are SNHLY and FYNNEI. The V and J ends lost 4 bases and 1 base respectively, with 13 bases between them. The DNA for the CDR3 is TGTGCCAGCAGTGCTTTGCGGGGCCGGAACACTGAAGCTTTCTTT. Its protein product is CASSALRGRNTEAFF.

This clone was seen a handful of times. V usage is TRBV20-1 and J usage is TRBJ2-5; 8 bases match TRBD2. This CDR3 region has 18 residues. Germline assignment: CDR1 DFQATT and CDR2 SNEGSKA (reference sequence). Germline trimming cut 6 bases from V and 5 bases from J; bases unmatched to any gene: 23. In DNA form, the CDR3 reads TGCAGTGCCAGTAAGGCCCTAACGGGGGGGGACCAATACGAGACCCAGTACTTC. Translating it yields CSASKALTGGDQYETQYF.

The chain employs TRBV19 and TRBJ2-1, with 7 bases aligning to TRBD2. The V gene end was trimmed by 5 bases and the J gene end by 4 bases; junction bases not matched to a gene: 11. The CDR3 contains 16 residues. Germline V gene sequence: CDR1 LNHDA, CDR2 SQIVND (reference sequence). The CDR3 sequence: CASSHTAGPLYNEQFF. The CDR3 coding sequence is TGTGCCAGTAGTCACACAGCGGGGCCCCTTTACAATGAGCAGTTCTTC. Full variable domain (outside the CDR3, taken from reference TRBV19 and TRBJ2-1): DGGITQSPKYLFRKEGQNVTLSCEQNLNHDAMYWYRQDPGQGLRLIYYSQIVNDFQKGDIAEGYSVSREKKESFPLTVTSAQKNPTAFYLCASSHTAGPLYNEQFFGPGTRLTVL.

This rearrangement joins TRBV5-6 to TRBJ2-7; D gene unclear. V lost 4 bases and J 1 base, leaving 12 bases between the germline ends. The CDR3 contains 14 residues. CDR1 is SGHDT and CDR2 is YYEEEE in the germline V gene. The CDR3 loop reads CASSQPRGSYEQYF. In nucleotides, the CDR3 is TGTGCCAGCAGCCAGCCCCGAGGATCCTACGAGCAGTACTTC. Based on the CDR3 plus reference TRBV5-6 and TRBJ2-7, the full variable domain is DAGVTQSPTHLIKTRGQQVTLRCSPKSGHDTVSWYQQALGQGPQFIFQYYEEEERQRGNFPDRFSGHQFPNYSSELNVNALLLGDSALYLCASSQPRGSYEQYFGPGTRLTVT.